These 6 T cell receptor beta chains were all obtained from the same sample, sequenced in a study of T cell responses to AZD1222 COVID-19 vaccine. Libraries were prepared by immunoSEQ multiplex PCR; TCRdb keeps only in-frame clonotypes and omits some of them. The sample has around 150,000 clones; approximately 85% are singletons. The specimen was peripheral blood, collected 28 days after the second dose of the MenACWY control vaccine. These receptors originate from an adult who received the MenACWY meningococcal vaccine as a control.

Only a few counts were recorded for this clone. The chain recombines TRBV5-1 with TRBJ1-3; the match to TRBD1 covers 9 bases. The CDR3 length is 14 residues. The trim removed 5 bases at V and 2 bases at J, leaving 2 bases unmatched. The V gene's germline CDR1 is SGHRS and CDR2 YFSETQ. CDR3 DNA sequence: TGCGCCAGCAGGGGACAGGGAACTGGAAACACCATATATTTT. Translation gives CASRGQGTGNTIYF.

CDR3 sequence (DNA): TGTGCCAGCAGCTTAGGTACAGCCAATGAAGCTTTCTTT. Translating gives CASSLGTANEAFF. J is TRBJ1-1 and V is TRBV7-8; unclear D gene. Trimming took 1 base from V and 7 from J, leaving 10 bases between them. This CDR3 is 13 amino acids long. Looked up from germline, CDR1 is SGHVS and CDR2 is FQNEAQ.

This clone was seen a handful of times. The chain employs TRBV5-4 and TRBJ2-6; D not certain. The CDR3 is 16 residues long. Trimming took off 0 bases at V and 0 bases at J, with 7 bases between the two ends. The germline gives CDR1 SGHNT, CDR2 YYREEE (reference sequence). The CDR3 here is CASSLAGSSGANVLTF. In nucleotides, the CDR3 is TGTGCCAGCAGCTTGGCGGGCAGCTCTGGGGCCAACGTCCTGACTTTC.

The CDR3 DNA reads TGTGCCAGCACCCAGGGGGGGCAAGAGACCCAGTACTTC. Translation: CASTQGGQETQYF. The J gene is TRBJ2-5, the V gene TRBV6-5; tentatively, D is TRBD1 or TRBD2 (7 bases each). Trimming left V 7 bases short and J 2 bases short, with 11 bases between. Germline V gives CDR1 MNHEY, CDR2 SVGAGI. The CDR3 is 13 amino acids.

The genes are TRBV5-1 and TRBJ2-7; a weak D match, TRBD2 (6 bases). The V and J ends lost 4 bases and 2 bases respectively, with 13 bases between them. The CDR3 runs 14 residues. Germline CDR1 is SGHRS and CDR2 is YFSETQ. CDR3: CASSGGGGPYEQYF. The CDR3 DNA reads as TGCGCCAGCAGCGGTGGAGGAGGGCCCTACGAGCAGTACTTC.

This rearrangement joins TRBV7-2 to TRBJ2-2; no definite D call. This CDR3 contains 14 residues. V dropped 2 bases and J dropped 4 bases, with 8 bases sitting between them. The V gene's germline CDR1 is SGHTA and CDR2 FQGNSA. CDR3: CASSLSYGTGELFF. As DNA, the CDR3 is TGTGCCAGCAGCTTAAGCTATGGCACCGGGGAGCTGTTTTTT.